One and the same sample provided the 30 T cell receptor beta chains below, sequenced in a study of CDR3 diversity in severe acne. A single record per CDR3 protein comes from TCRdb applying MiXCR to the PCR reads. The sample lists roughly 100,000 distinct CDR3 sequences; 45% to 60% were seen once. Sample: blood. These receptors were collected from a male donor with acne.

The chain is built from TRBV20-1 and TRBJ2-7, with D perhaps TRBD1 or TRBD2 (5 bases each). Looked up from germline, CDR1 is DFQATT and CDR2 is SNEGSKA (reference sequence). The CDR3 has 13 amino acids. CDR3 region: CGGAPPCSYEQYF. The CDR3 bases are TGCGGGGGTGCACCTCCGTGCTCCTACGAGCAGTACTTC.

This clonotype was observed a single time. No conserved phenylalanine or tryptophan ends this CDR3, so it is likely a read error. This sequence joins TRBV2 and TRBJ2-1; 7 nucleotides align to TRBD2. J was trimmed by 13 bases and V by 4 bases; bases with no gene match: 13. Germline CDR1 and CDR2: SNHLY and FYNNEI. The CDR3 totals 14 residues. The CDR3 sequence: CASSGWEGGSDQFS. The CDR3 DNA is TGTGCCAGCAGTGGATGGGAAGGCGGGAGTGATCAGTTCTCC.

The chain links TRBV6-5 to TRBJ2-5, with 8 positions matching TRBD1. This CDR3 is built from 14 residues. Germline CDR1 and CDR2: MNHEY and SVGAGI. The junction had 7 bases not matched to a gene; V was cut back by 5 bases and J by 5 bases. The CDR3 protein is CASSAADRAETQYF. The DNA for the CDR3 is TGTGCCAGCAGTGCGGCGGACAGGGCGGAGACCCAGTACTTC.

This clonotype was detected many times. The CDR3 loop is CASSVIEWGLMAPQHF. The CDR3 region has the DNA TGTGCCAGCAGTGTAATCGAATGGGGGCTCATGGCGCCCCAGCATTTT. This sequence joins TRBV12-3 or TRBV12-4 and TRBJ1-5; maybe TRBD1 (6 bases). The CDR3 extends over 16 amino acids. V lost 5 bases and J 9 bases, leaving 23 bases between the germline ends.

There are a few counts of this clonotype. V is TRBV11-1 and J is TRBJ1-5, with a tentative D call TRBD1 (5 bases). V was cut by 5 bases and J by 8 bases, with 19 bases left in between. The germline gives CDR1 SGHAT, CDR2 FQDESV (reference sequence). The CDR3 has 15 amino acids. This CDR3 is CASSASGQGSEPQHF. CDR3 nucleotides: TGTGCCAGCAGCGCCTCGGGGCAGGGCTCGGAGCCCCAGCATTTT.

About this clonotype: A junction end diverges from the germline sequence, so it may reflect a read error. The rearrangement joins TRBV25-1 to TRBJ1-1; D remains unclear. This CDR3 comprises 15 residues. CDR1 is MGHDK, CDR2 SYGVNS, per germline. This CDR3 is CASSFARSGNTEAFF. As DNA, the CDR3 is TGCGCCAGCAGCTTTGCGAGGTCAGGGAACACTGAAGCTTTCTTT.

The chain uses TRBV2 and TRBJ2-5, with 7 bases identical to TRBD2. V lost 1 base and J lost 2; bases outside the gene matches: 4. The CDR3 has 15 residues. Germline V CDR1 and CDR2: SNHLY, FYNNEI. The CDR3 loop is CASSEGAGAQETQYF. In DNA, the CDR3 is TGTGCCAGCAGTGAAGGGGCGGGAGCGCAAGAGACCCAGTACTTC.

V usage is TRBV2 and J usage is TRBJ1-4; TRBD1 agrees at 10 bases. The CDR3 totals 16 residues. CDR1 SNHLY and CDR2 FYNNEI come from the germline V gene. Germline trimming cut 5 bases from V and 8 bases from J; bases unmatched to any gene: 11. The CDR3 nucleotides read TGTGCCAGCAGTAAATCCGGGACAGGGGTTAGGGAAAAACTGTTTTTT. This codes for CASSKSGTGVREKLFF.

This rearrangement joins TRBV6-4 to TRBJ2-7; TRBD2 matches at 13 bases. CDR3 length: 19 amino acids. CDR1 and CDR2 from the germline V gene are MRHNA and SNTAGT. V trimming: 3 bases; J trimming: 3 bases; junction bases outside the gene matches: 14. CDR3 sequence: CASSDFGVARLAGGYEQYF. The CDR3 DNA follows: TGTGCCAGCAGTGATTTCGGGGTTGCGCGACTAGCGGGGGGCTACGAGCAGTACTTC.

This sequence joins TRBV7-9 and TRBJ1-6; 8 bases fit TRBD1. This CDR3 is 15 amino acids long. V lost 5 bases, J lost 8 bases, and 8 bases stayed unmatched. Germline V gives CDR1 SEHNR, CDR2 FQNEAQ (reference sequence). The CDR3 region is CASSLWTGSDSPLHF. CDR3 bases: TGTGCCAGCAGCCTATGGACAGGGTCGGATTCACCCCTCCACTTT.

The sample holds one count of this clonotype. The chain joins TRBV6-2 or TRBV6-3 to TRBJ1-6; TRBD1 matches 9 bases. Germline V gene sequence: CDR1 MNHEY, CDR2 SVGEGT. V lost 6 bases and J lost 6; bases outside the gene matches: 6. The CDR3 contains 15 residues. CDR3 nucleotide sequence: TGTGCCAGCAGCGAACAGGGGGCTCCTAATTCACCCCTCCACTTT. It yields the protein CASSEQGAPNSPLHF.

There are many counts of this clonotype. The chain recombines TRBV7-6 with TRBJ2-5; 7 bases are shared with TRBD2. Germline V gives CDR1 SGHVS, CDR2 FNYEAQ. The CDR3 has 19 amino acids. The V and J ends lost 5 bases and 5 bases, in that order; junction bases with no gene match: 23. The CDR3 loop is CASSARRSGNRPTGETQYF. The CDR3 region has the DNA TGTGCCAGCAGCGCCCGACGGAGCGGGAACCGACCGACGGGCGAGACCCAGTACTTC. Filled out from reference TRBV7-6 and TRBJ2-5, the complete variable domain reads GAGVSQSPRYKVTKRGQDVALRCDPISGHVSLYWYRQALGQGPEFLTYFNYEAQQDKSGLPNDRFSAERPEGSISTLTIQRTEQRDSAMYRCASSARRSGNRPTGETQYFGPGTRLLVL.

This clonotype was counted ten times or more. The CDR3 sequence: CASSWDRGTEAFF. The CDR3 DNA reads as TGTGCCAGCAGCTGGGACAGGGGCACTGAAGCTTTCTTT. This chain links TRBV5-5 with TRBJ1-1; TRBD1 matches at 10 bases. The CDR3 consists of 13 residues. The germline gives CDR1 SGHKS, CDR2 YYEKEE (reference sequence). After removal of 3 bases from V and 4 bases from J, the junction contained 0 bases not matched to a gene.

The chain joins TRBV6-6 to TRBJ1-5; D is possibly TRBD1 (5 bases). CDR3 length: 14 residues. The V gene's germline CDR1 is MNHNY and CDR2 SVGAGI (reference sequence). The V end was cut by 11 bases, the J end by 3 bases, with 17 bases between. The CDR3 protein is CAAKSGTYNQPQHF. The CDR3, as DNA: TGTGCCGCTAAATCCGGGACGTACAATCAGCCCCAGCATTTT.

The J gene is TRBJ2-6, the V gene TRBV5-4; 9 positions match TRBD2. V lost 0 bases and J lost 2; bases outside the gene matches: 6. CDR3 length equals 18 residues. Germline lookup yields CDR1 SGHNT and CDR2 YYREEE (reference sequence). The CDR3 region is CASSLAWREGPGANVLTF. The CDR3 DNA is TGTGCCAGCAGCTTGGCGTGGCGGGAGGGCCCTGGGGCCAACGTCCTGACTTTC.

This clonotype has only a few counts. CDR3 DNA: TGCAGTGCTACCCGGACAGGGATACGCTACGAGCAGTACTTC. Encoded protein: CSATRTGIRYEQYF. The chain recombines TRBV20-1 with TRBJ2-7; the match to TRBD1 covers 8 bases. The germline V gene has CDR1 DFQATT and CDR2 SNEGSKA (reference sequence). The junction had 8 bases not matched to a gene; V was cut back by 4 bases and J by 3 bases. This CDR3 comprises 14 residues.

The chain has TRBV10-2 and TRBJ2-5; D possibly matches TRBD1 or TRBD2 (5 bases each). CDR3 length: 16 amino acids. Germline lookup yields CDR1 WSHSY and CDR2 SAAADI. Trimming left V 0 bases short and J 4 bases short, with 15 bases between. This CDR3 reads CASSESRPSGRETQYF. CDR3 DNA sequence: TGCGCCAGCAGTGAGTCTCGACCCTCGGGGCGAGAGACCCAGTACTTC.

There are many counts of this clonotype. The J gene is TRBJ2-4, the V gene TRBV28, with a tentative D call TRBD1 (5 bases). V lost 7 bases and J lost 6, with 19 bases in between. CDR1 MDHEN and CDR2 SYDVKM come from the germline V gene. This CDR3 region has 15 residues. CDR3: CASTSLRGLLNIQYF. Here the CDR3 DNA reads TGTGCCAGCACCAGCCTTAGGGGCTTACTAAACATTCAGTACTTC.

The chain is built from TRBV14 and TRBJ2-1; 10 bases are a match to TRBD2. Germline V gene sequence: CDR1 SGHDN, CDR2 FVKESK. J was trimmed by 5 bases and V by 1 base; bases with no gene match: 2. This CDR3 contains 15 residues. In nucleotides, the CDR3 is TGTGCCAGCAGCCAAGGGACTAGCGGCGACAATGAGCAGTTCTTC. This encodes CASSQGTSGDNEQFF.

This clonotype was seen repeatedly, ten times or more. The rearrangement uses TRBV5-8 and TRBJ1-3, with no clear D. Germline CDR1 reads SGHTS; CDR2 reads YDEGEE. The CDR3 consists of 15 residues. V was shortened by 0 bases and J by 0 bases, with 7 bases between the two germline ends. The CDR3 DNA sequence: TGTGCCAGCAGCTTGGACAGCCACTCTGGAAACACCATATATTTT. It is translated as CASSLDSHSGNTIYF.

This clonotype was seen ten or more times. The chain recombines TRBV19 with TRBJ1-2; D ambiguous. V dropped 4 bases and J dropped 0 bases, with 12 bases sitting between them. In germline, CDR1 is LNHDA, CDR2 SQIVND (reference sequence). The length of the CDR3 is 15 residues. The CDR3: CASSTPTRSNYGYTF. The CDR3 DNA sequence: TGTGCCAGTAGTACTCCTACTCGCTCTAACTATGGCTACACCTTC.

With regard to this clonotype: This clone may be a read error of a much larger clone one base away. The chain recombines TRBV19 with TRBJ2-1; D is unresolved. The length of the CDR3 is 16 residues. V was clipped by 4 bases and J by 0 bases, with 13 bases between them. Germline V gene lookup returns CDR1 LNHDA and CDR2 SQIVND (reference sequence). The DNA of the CDR3 is TGTGCCAGTAGTACCCCCCTGGAGAACTCCTACAATGAGCAGTTCTTC. Amino acids: CASSTPLENSYNEQFF.

The chain links TRBV6-1 to TRBJ2-7; 9 nucleotides agree with TRBD2. The CDR3 runs 14 residues. V lost 0 bases and J lost 5; bases outside the gene matches: 2. CDR1 and CDR2 (germline): MNHNS, SASEGT. The CDR3 DNA reads as TGTGCCAGCAGTGAAGCTAGCGGGAGTAACGAGCAGTACTTC. This codes for CASSEASGSNEQYF.

V gene TRBV2 combines with J gene TRBJ2-7, with D maybe TRBD2 (5 bases). This CDR3 is built from 13 residues. Germline V lookup: CDR1 SNHLY, CDR2 FYNNEI. Trimming took 7 bases from V and 2 from J, leaving 12 bases between them. The CDR3 bases are TGTGCCAGCATCCAAGAGGGTGCCTACGAGCAGTACTTC. Protein product: CASIQEGAYEQYF.

This clonotype came up many times. The CDR3 bases are TGTGCCAGCAGTTACCAGGGATATAGCGGGGAGCTGTTTTTT. It yields the protein CASSYQGYSGELFF. The V call is TRBV6-6, the J call TRBJ2-2, with D tentatively TRBD1 (5 bases). Germline V gene sequence: CDR1 MNHNY, CDR2 SVGAGI (reference sequence). The CDR3 extends over 14 amino acids. V was cut by 2 bases and J by 7 bases, with 11 bases left in between.

This chain joins TRBV27 and TRBJ2-7, with TRBD1 as a possible D gene (5 bases). V was trimmed by 4 bases and J by 5 bases, leaving 12 bases between them. Per germline, CDR1 MNHEY and CDR2 SMNVEV (reference sequence). The length of the CDR3 is 13 residues. The CDR3 loop reads CASSSPIGDEQYF. The DNA of the CDR3 is TGTGCCAGCAGTTCCCCCATAGGGGACGAGCAGTACTTC.

V gene TRBV18 combines with J gene TRBJ2-5, with 8 bases identical to TRBD1. CDR3 length: 16 residues. Trimming took 0 bases from V and 11 from J; bases not matched to a gene: 14. Germline CDR1 is KGHSH and CDR2 is LQKENI. The CDR3 region is CASSPPHLTGDNEQYF. For the CDR3, the DNA is TGTGCCAGCTCACCACCGCATTTGACAGGGGACAATGAGCAGTACTTC. Supplemented by reference TRBV18 and TRBJ2-5, the full variable domain reads NAGVMQNPRHLVRRRGQEARLRCSPMKGHSHVYWYRQLPEEGLKFMVYLQKENIIDESGMPKERFSAEFPKEGPSILRIQQVVRGDSAAYFCASSPPHLTGDNEQYFGPGTRLLVL.

V and J are TRBV10-1 and TRBJ2-7; the match to TRBD2 covers 8 bases. The CDR3 is made up of 16 amino acids. V shed 6 bases, J shed 0 bases, and the junction held 10 bases outside the gene matches. Germline-derived CDR1 and CDR2 are WNHNN and SYGVQD (reference sequence). The CDR3 is CASSEGIAGSSYEQYF. The CDR3 nucleotides read TGCGCCAGCAGCGAAGGGATAGCGGGGAGCTCCTACGAGCAGTACTTC.

This clonotype was seen many times. The rearrangement links TRBV20-1 to TRBJ2-3; a possible D gene is TRBD2 (6 bases). Per germline, CDR1 DFQATT and CDR2 SNEGSKA (reference sequence). The CDR3 covers 14 residues. Between the trimmed V and J ends, which lost 3 bases and 3 bases, there was a span of 13 bases. The CDR3 here is CSASGDGGTDTQYF. CDR3 nucleotides: TGCAGTGCTAGTGGTGACGGGGGAACAGATACGCAGTATTTT.

This clonotype was observed at least ten times. This chain links TRBV2 with TRBJ2-7; 16 bases agree with TRBD2. Germline V gene data show CDR1 as SNHLY and CDR2 as FYNNEI. This CDR3 contains 16 residues. V was clipped by 7 bases and J by 6 bases; unmatched bases: 9. CDR3 coding DNA: TGTGCCAGCAAGGGGACTAGCGGGAGGGCCCCGGTCGAGCAGTACGTC. This gives the protein CASKGTSGRAPVEQYV.